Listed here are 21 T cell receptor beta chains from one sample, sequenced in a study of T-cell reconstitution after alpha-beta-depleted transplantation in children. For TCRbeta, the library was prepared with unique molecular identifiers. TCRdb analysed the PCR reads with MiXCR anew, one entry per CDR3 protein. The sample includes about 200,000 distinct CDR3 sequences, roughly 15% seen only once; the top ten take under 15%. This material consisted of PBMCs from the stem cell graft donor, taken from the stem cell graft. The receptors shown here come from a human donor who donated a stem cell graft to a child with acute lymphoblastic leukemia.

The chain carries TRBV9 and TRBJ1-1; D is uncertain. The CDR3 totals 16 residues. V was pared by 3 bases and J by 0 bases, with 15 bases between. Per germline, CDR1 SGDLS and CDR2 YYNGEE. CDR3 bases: TGTGCCAGCAGCGGCCGGACGGACCCTTTGAACACTGAAGCTTTCTTT. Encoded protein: CASSGRTDPLNTEAFF.

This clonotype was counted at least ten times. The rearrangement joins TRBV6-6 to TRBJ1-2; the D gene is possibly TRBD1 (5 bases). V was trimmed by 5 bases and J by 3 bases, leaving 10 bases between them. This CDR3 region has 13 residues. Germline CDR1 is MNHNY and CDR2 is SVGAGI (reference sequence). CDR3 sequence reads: CASSPGWDYGYTF. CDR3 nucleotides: TGTGCCAGCAGTCCAGGGTGGGACTATGGCTACACCTTC.

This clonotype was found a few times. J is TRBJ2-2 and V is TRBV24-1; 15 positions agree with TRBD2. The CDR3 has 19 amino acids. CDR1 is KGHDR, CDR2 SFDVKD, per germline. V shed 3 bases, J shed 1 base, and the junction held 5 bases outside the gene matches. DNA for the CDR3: TGTGCCACCAGTGATCCCGGGACTAGCGGGAGGAGGAACACCGGGGAGCTGTTTTTT. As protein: CATSDPGTSGRRNTGELFF.

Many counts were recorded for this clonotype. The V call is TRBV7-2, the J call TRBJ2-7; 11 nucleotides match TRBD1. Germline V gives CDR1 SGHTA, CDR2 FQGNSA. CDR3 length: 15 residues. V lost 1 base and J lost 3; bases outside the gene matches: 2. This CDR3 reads CASSLGGTGGYEQYF. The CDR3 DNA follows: TGTGCCAGCAGCTTAGGGGGGACAGGGGGCTACGAGCAGTACTTC.

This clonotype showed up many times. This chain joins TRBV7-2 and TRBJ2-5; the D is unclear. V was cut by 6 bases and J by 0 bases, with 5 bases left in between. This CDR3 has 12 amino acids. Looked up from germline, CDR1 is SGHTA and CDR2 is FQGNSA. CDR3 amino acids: CASSGNQETQYF. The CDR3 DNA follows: TGTGCCAGCAGTGGCAACCAAGAGACCCAGTACTTC.

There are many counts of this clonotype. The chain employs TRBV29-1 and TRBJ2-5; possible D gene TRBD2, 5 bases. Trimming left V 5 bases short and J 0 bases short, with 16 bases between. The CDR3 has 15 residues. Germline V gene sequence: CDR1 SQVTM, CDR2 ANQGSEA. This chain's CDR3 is CSVIRDASYQETQYF. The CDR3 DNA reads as TGCAGCGTTATCCGGGATGCCTCGTACCAAGAGACCCAGTACTTC. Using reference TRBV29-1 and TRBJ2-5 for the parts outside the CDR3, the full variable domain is SAVISQKPSRDICQRGTSLTIQCQVDSQVTMMFWYRQQPGQSLTLIATANQGSEATYESGFVIDKFPISRPNLTFSTLTVSNMSPEDSSIYLCSVIRDASYQETQYFGPGTRLLVL.

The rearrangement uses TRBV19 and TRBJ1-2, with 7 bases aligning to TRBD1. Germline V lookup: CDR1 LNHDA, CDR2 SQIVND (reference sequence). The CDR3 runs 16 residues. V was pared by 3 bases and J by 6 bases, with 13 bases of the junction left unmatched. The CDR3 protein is CASSIVSDRWSHGYTF. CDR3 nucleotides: TGTGCCAGTAGTATTGTCTCGGACAGGTGGTCACATGGCTACACCTTC.

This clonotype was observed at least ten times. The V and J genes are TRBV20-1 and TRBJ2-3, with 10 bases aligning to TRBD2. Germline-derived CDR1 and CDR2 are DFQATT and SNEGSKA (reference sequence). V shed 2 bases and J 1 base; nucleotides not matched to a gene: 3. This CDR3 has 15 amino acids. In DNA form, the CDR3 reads TGCAGTGCTAGAAAAGGGACTAGCGGCACAGATACGCAGTATTTT. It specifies CSARKGTSGTDTQYF.

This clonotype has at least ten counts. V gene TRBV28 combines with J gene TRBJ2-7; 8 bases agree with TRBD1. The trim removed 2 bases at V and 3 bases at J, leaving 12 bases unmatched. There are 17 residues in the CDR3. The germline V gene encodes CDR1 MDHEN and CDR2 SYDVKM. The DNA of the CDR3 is TGTGCCAGCAGTTTAGGATTTGGGGTAGGACAGGGCTACGAGCAGTACTTC. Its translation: CASSLGFGVGQGYEQYF.

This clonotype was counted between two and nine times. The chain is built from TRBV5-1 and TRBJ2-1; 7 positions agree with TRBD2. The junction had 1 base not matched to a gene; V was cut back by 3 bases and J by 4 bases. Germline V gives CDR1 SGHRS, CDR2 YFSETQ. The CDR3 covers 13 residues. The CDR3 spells CASSSAGYNEQFF. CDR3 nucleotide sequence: TGCGCCAGCAGCTCAGCGGGGTACAATGAGCAGTTCTTC.

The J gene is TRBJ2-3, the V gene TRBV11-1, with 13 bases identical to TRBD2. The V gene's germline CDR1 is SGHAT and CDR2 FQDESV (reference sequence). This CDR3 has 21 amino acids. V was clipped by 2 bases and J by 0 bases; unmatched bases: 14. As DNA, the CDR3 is TGTGCCAGCAGCTTATCGCCGGGACTAGCGGGAATCCGCCAGAGCACAGATACGCAGTATTTT. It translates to CASSLSPGLAGIRQSTDTQYF.

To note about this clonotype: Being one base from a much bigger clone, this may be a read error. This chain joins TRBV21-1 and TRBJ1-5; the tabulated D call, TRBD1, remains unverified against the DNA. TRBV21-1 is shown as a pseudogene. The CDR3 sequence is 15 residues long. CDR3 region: CASGTRQDLNQPQHF. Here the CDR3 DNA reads TGTGCCAGCGGCACCCGACAGGACCTCAATCAGCCCCAGCATTTT.

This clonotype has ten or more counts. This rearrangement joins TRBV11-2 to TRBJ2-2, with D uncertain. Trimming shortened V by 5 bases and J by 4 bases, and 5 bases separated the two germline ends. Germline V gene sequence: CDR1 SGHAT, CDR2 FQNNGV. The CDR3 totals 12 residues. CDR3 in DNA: TGTGCCAGCAGCACGGGCACCGGGGAGCTGTTTTTT. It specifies CASSTGTGELFF.

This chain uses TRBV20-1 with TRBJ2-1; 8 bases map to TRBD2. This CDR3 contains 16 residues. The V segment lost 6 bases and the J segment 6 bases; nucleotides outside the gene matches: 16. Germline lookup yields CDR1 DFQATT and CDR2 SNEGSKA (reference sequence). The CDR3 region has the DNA TGCAGTGCCAGCCCGACGGGGAGGCGGGAGGTCAATGAGCAGTTCTTC. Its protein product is CSASPTGRREVNEQFF.

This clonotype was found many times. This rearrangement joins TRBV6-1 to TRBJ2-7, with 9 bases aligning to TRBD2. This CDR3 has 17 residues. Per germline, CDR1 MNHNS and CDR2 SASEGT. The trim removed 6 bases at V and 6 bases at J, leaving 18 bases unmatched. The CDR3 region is CASRPGLAQLNEGEQYF. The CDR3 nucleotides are TGTGCCAGCAGACCGGGACTAGCCCAACTTAACGAGGGCGAGCAGTACTTC.

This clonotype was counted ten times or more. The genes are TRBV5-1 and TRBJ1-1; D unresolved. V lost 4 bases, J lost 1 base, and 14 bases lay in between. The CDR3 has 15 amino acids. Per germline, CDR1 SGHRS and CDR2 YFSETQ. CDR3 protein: CASSGWTASNTEAFF. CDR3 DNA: TGCGCCAGCAGCGGGTGGACCGCCTCGAACACTGAAGCTTTCTTT. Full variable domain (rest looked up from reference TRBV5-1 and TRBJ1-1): KAGVTQTPRYLIKTRGQQVTLSCSPISGHRSVSWYQQTPGQGLQFLFEYFSETQRNKGNFPGRFSGRQFSNSRSEMNVSTLELGDSALYLCASSGWTASNTEAFFGQGTRLTVV.

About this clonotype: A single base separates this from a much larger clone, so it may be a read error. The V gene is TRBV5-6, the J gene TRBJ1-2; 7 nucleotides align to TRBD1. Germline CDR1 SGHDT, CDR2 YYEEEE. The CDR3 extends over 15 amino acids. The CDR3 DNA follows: TGTGCCAGCCGCTTAGGACAGGTCCAAGATCATGGCTACACCTTC. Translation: CASRLGQVQDHGYTF.

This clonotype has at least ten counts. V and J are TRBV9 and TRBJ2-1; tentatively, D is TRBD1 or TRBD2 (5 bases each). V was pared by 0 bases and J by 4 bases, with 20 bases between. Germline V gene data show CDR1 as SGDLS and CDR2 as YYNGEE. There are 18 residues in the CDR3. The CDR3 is CASSVGGRMGVPYNEQFF. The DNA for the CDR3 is TGTGCCAGCAGCGTAGGGGGCAGGATGGGAGTTCCGTACAATGAGCAGTTCTTC.

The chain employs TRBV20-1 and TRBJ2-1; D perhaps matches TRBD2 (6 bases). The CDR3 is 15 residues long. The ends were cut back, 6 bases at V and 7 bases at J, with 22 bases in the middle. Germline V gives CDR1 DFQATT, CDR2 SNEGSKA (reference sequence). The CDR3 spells CSAIGGSSPQNEQFF. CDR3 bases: TGCAGTGCAATCGGGGGATCTTCACCTCAGAATGAGCAGTTCTTC.

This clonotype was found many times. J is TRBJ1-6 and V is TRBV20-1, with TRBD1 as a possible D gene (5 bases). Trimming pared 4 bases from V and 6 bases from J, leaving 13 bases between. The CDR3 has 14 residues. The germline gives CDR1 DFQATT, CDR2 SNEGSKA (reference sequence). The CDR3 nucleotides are TGCAGTGCTACCAGACAGCGGATTAATTCACCCCTCCACTTT. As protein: CSATRQRINSPLHF.

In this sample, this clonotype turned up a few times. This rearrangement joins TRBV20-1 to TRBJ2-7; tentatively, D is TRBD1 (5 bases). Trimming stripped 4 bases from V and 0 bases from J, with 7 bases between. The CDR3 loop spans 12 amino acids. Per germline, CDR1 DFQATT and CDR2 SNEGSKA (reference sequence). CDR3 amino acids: CSATGRSYEQYF. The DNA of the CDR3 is TGCAGTGCTACAGGGCGCTCCTACGAGCAGTACTTC.